Below are 32 T cell receptor beta chains sequenced from a single sample in a study of T cells in Graves' hyperthyroidism and ophthalmopathy. TCR beta CDR3 sequences were amplified from RNA transcripts. HTBI primers were the set used in a first-round RT-PCR of the TCR CDR3. Each CDR3 protein gets one entry after TCRdb re-called the multiplex PCR reads with MiXCR. The sample lists 690,000 or so distinct CDR3 sequences; roughly 20% were seen once. Sequenced: blood. The receptors were sampled from a woman in her 50s with Graves' hyperthyroidism that later progressed to Graves' ophthalmopathy.

This clonotype was picked up many times. The chain is built from TRBV20-1 and TRBJ1-1, with 7 bases identical to TRBD1. The germline CDR1 and CDR2 sequences are DFQATT and SNEGSKA (reference sequence). The junction had 11 bases not matched to a gene; V was cut back by 5 bases and J by 5 bases. The CDR3 contains 14 residues. The CDR3 loop reads CSAPYDSGGTEAFF. The CDR3 region has the DNA TGCAGTGCTCCATATGACTCAGGGGGAACTGAAGCTTTCTTT.

This clonotype appeared a few times. The chain links TRBV14 to TRBJ2-6, with D perhaps matching TRBD1 or TRBD2 (6 bases each). Trimming pared 1 base from V and 3 bases from J, leaving 10 bases between. Germline V gene sequence: CDR1 SGHDN, CDR2 FVKESK. The CDR3 covers 16 residues. In nucleotides, the CDR3 is TGTGCCAGCAGCCAAGTGGGGGGCATTGGGGCCAACGTCCTGACTTTC. This sequence encodes CASSQVGGIGANVLTF.

This clonotype was counted ten times or more. V and J are TRBV18 and TRBJ2-1; D is unclear. This CDR3 is built from 13 residues. The germline V and J ends were trimmed by 6 bases and 4 bases, with 10 bases remaining between them. Germline V gene lookup returns CDR1 KGHSH and CDR2 LQKENI. The CDR3 DNA follows: TGTGCCAGCTCCCCCACCTCATACAATGAGCAGTTCTTC. Residues: CASSPTSYNEQFF. Full variable domain (outside the CDR3, taken from reference TRBV18 and TRBJ2-1): NAGVMQNPRHLVRRRGQEARLRCSPMKGHSHVYWYRQLPEEGLKFMVYLQKENIIDESGMPKERFSAEFPKEGPSILRIQQVVRGDSAAYFCASSPTSYNEQFFGPGTRLTVL.

The table lists this clonotype with many counts. This rearrangement joins TRBV7-8 to TRBJ2-7; D possibly corresponds to TRBD1 (5 bases). CDR1 SGHVS and CDR2 FQNEAQ come from the germline V gene. V was trimmed by 3 bases and J by 2 bases, leaving 11 bases between them. This CDR3 spans 14 amino acids. The CDR3 spells CASSFVDMTYEQYF. The CDR3 region has the DNA TGTGCCAGCAGCTTTGTGGACATGACCTACGAGCAGTACTTC. The whole variable domain, filled in from reference TRBV7-8 and TRBJ2-7, reads GAGVSQSPRYKVAKRGQDVALRCDPISGHVSLFWYQQALGQGPEFLTYFQNEAQLDKSGLPSDRFFAERPEGSVSTLKIQRTQQEDSAVYLCASSFVDMTYEQYFGPGTRLTVT.

The CDR3 region is CASSYRPAANYGYTF. The CDR3 DNA reads TGTGCCAGCAGTTATCGGCCAGCAGCTAACTATGGCTACACCTTC. The rearrangement joins TRBV6-1 to TRBJ1-2, with D unresolved. V lost 5 bases and J 0 bases, leaving 13 bases between the germline ends. Looked up from germline, CDR1 is MNHNS and CDR2 is SASEGT. The CDR3 spans 15 residues.

The chain uses TRBV25-1 and TRBJ1-2, with D possibly TRBD1 on 6 matching bases. Germline V CDR1 and CDR2: MGHDK, SYGVNS. This CDR3 is 15 amino acids long. Trimming left V 5 bases short and J 3 bases short, with 16 bases between. In nucleotides, the CDR3 is TGTGCCAGCAGTAAGGACAGCACGGTACACTATGGCTACACCTTC. This sequence encodes CASSKDSTVHYGYTF.

This clonotype was detected ten times or more. CDR3: CASKNRASQPQHF. CDR3 in DNA: TGTGCCAGCAAAAACAGGGCTAGTCAGCCCCAGCATTTT. V is TRBV12-3 or TRBV12-4 and J is TRBJ1-5, with D possibly TRBD1 on 6 matching bases. This CDR3 spans 13 amino acids. Trimming pared 7 bases from V and 6 bases from J, leaving 13 bases between.

This clonotype appeared a few times. The V gene is TRBV7-9, the J gene TRBJ1-5; D might be TRBD1 (6 bases). CDR1 and CDR2 (germline): SEHNR, FQNEAQ (reference sequence). The V gene lost 5 bases and the J gene lost 9 bases, with 11 bases spanning the gap. The CDR3 has 12 amino acids. The CDR3 spells CASSLGGLPQHF. CDR3 in DNA: TGTGCCAGCAGCCTTGGGGGGCTGCCCCAGCATTTT.

This clonotype has a handful of counts. The DNA of the CDR3 is TGTGCCAGCAGTTTTCAGGCAACTAATGAAAAACTGTTTTTT. Translation gives CASSFQATNEKLFF. The J gene is TRBJ1-4, the V gene TRBV27; no firm D call. Germline V CDR1 and CDR2: MNHEY, SMNVEV (reference sequence). The CDR3 is made up of 14 amino acids. V lost 3 bases and J 0 bases, leaving 5 bases between the germline ends. Complete variable domain (other parts from reference TRBV27 and TRBJ1-4): EAQVTQNPRYLITVTGKKLTVTCSQNMNHEYMSWYRQDPGLGLRQIYYSMNVEVTDKGDVPEGYKVSRKEKRNFPLILESPSPNQTSLYFCASSFQATNEKLFFGSGTQLSVL.

CDR3 nucleotides: TGTGCCAGCAGCTTAGTCAGTAGCGGGGGGGGCCTGGACATTCAGTACTTC. This codes for CASSLVSSGGGLDIQYF. The chain links TRBV7-9 to TRBJ2-4, with TRBD2 identical over 11 bases. V dropped 1 base and J dropped 8; count of bases not matched to a gene: 10. CDR1 and CDR2 from the germline V gene are SEHNR and FQNEAQ (reference sequence). This CDR3 is built from 17 residues.

This clonotype was observed at least ten times. J is TRBJ1-3 and V is TRBV12-3 or TRBV12-4; possible D gene TRBD1, 5 bases. V lost 4 bases and J 11 bases, leaving 15 bases between the germline ends. The CDR3 runs to 13 residues. The CDR3 is CASSSVGGAPIYF. CDR3 coding DNA: TGTGCCAGCAGTTCTGTGGGGGGAGCTCCCATATATTTT.

This clonotype appeared a few times. This chain uses TRBV15 with TRBJ1-3; no definite D call. CDR1 is LNHNV and CDR2 is YYDKDF in the germline V gene (reference sequence). V was clipped by 0 bases and J by 3 bases, with 12 bases between them. This CDR3 comprises 16 residues. The CDR3, as DNA: TGTGCCACCAGCAGAGATCCCGGATCGGGTGGAAACACCATATATTTT. It is translated as CATSRDPGSGGNTIYF.

This clonotype has more than one count but fewer than ten. The CDR3: CASSRERTPGGELFF. The CDR3 nucleotides read TGCGCCAGCAGCCGCGAGCGGACCCCCGGCGGGGAGCTGTTTTTT. The chain is built from TRBV4-1 and TRBJ2-2; the D gene is possibly TRBD2 (5 bases). Per the germline V gene, CDR1 is MGHRA and CDR2 is YSYEKL. The length of the CDR3 is 15 residues. Deletions cut 4 bases from V and 7 bases from J, with 16 bases between.

This clonotype was detected ten times or more. The chain has TRBV18 and TRBJ1-5; no reliable D call. Germline CDR1 is KGHSH and CDR2 is LQKENI. CDR3 size: 13 residues. Trimming cost V 1 base and J 5 bases, with 6 bases left between them. The CDR3 protein is CASSPQPDQPQHF. CDR3 DNA: TGTGCCAGCTCACCACAACCCGATCAGCCCCAGCATTTT.

This clonotype appeared a few times. The chain combines TRBV6-1 with TRBJ2-2; D is perhaps TRBD1 or TRBD2 (5 bases each). Germline CDR1 and CDR2: MNHNS and SASEGT. V shed 6 bases and J shed 7 bases, with 15 bases lying between them. The CDR3 extends over 14 amino acids. CDR3 bases: TGTGCCAGCAGCCCCGGGACGGCTAGCGGGGAGCTGTTTTTT. Translation gives CASSPGTASGELFF.

This clonotype was seen only a few times. The CDR3 bases are TGCGCCAGCAGCCGGAATAGGGACAGGGGAGACACTGAAGCTTTCTTT. Translation gives CASSRNRDRGDTEAFF. This chain connects TRBV4-1 to TRBJ1-1, with 10 bases fitting TRBD1. Germline V CDR1 and CDR2: MGHRA, YSYEKL. With V trimmed by 4 bases and J by 3 bases, 8 bases remained unmatched. The CDR3 consists of 16 residues.

J is TRBJ1-5 and V is TRBV5-1; tentative D call: TRBD1 (5 bases). Trimming left V 1 base short and J 9 bases short, with 32 bases between. This CDR3 is built from 20 residues. The germline V gene encodes CDR1 SGHRS and CDR2 YFSETQ. CDR3 loop: CASSLLGPRGARGDRPPQHF. The CDR3 DNA is TGCGCCAGCAGCTTGTTAGGTCCGCGCGGAGCCCGAGGTGACAGACCGCCCCAGCATTTT.

The chain combines TRBV12-5 with TRBJ2-5; 7 bases are a match to TRBD1. The CDR3 is made up of 15 amino acids. V lost 8 bases, J lost 5 bases, and 14 bases stayed unmatched. Germline CDR1 reads LGHNT; CDR2 reads FRNRAP. In DNA, the CDR3 is TGTGCTAGTCAGATGACAGGGAATATGTGGGAGACCCAGTACTTC. It codes for CASQMTGNMWETQYF.

This clonotype came up many times. The rearrangement joins TRBV12-3 or TRBV12-4 to TRBJ2-1; 8 nucleotides match TRBD2. The CDR3 has 16 amino acids. V trimming: 7 bases; J trimming: 5 bases; junction bases outside the gene matches: 13. CDR3 bases: TGTGCCAGCACACGGGGGGCGGGGGGACTTAACAATGAGCAGTTCTTC. It specifies CASTRGAGGLNNEQFF.

This sequence joins TRBV28 and TRBJ2-7; perhaps TRBD2 as D (5 bases). Per germline, CDR1 MDHEN and CDR2 SYDVKM. The V gene lost 3 bases and the J gene lost 4 bases, with 16 bases spanning the gap. CDR3 size: 15 residues. The CDR3 loop is CASSFGPPGSYEQYF. In nucleotides, the CDR3 is TGTGCCAGCAGTTTTGGCCCACCGGGGAGTTACGAGCAGTACTTC.

This chain links TRBV5-8 with TRBJ1-6; D is uncertain. Germline-derived CDR1 and CDR2 are SGHTS and YDEGEE. Between the trimmed V and J ends, which lost 1 base and 12 bases, there was a span of 14 bases. The CDR3 is 14 residues long. The CDR3 is CASSLISPHLPLHF. The DNA of the CDR3 is TGTGCCAGCAGCTTGATCAGCCCCCATTTACCCCTCCACTTT. The variable domain in full, with the rest retrieved from reference TRBV5-8 and TRBJ1-6, is EAGVTQSPTHLIKTRGQQATLRCSPISGHTSVYWYQQALGLGLQFLLWYDEGEERNRGNFPPRFSGRQFPNYSSELNVNALELEDSALYLCASSLISPHLPLHFGNGTRLTVT.

This clonotype was counted at least ten times. The chain couples TRBV2 to TRBJ1-6; TRBD1 matches 9 bases. The length of the CDR3 is 14 residues. Germline V lookup: CDR1 SNHLY, CDR2 FYNNEI. V lost 8 bases and J lost 7; bases outside the gene matches: 6. The CDR3 nucleotides read TGTGCCAGCCAGACCGGGACAGGGAATTCACCCCTCCACTTT. Protein product: CASQTGTGNSPLHF.

The rearrangement uses TRBV19 and TRBJ1-2, with D perhaps matching TRBD1 (5 bases). The CDR3 is 15 residues long. Looked up from germline, CDR1 is LNHDA and CDR2 is SQIVND (reference sequence). The V end was cut by 3 bases, the J end by 4 bases, with 15 bases between. CDR3 DNA: TGTGCCAGTAGTATTTCGATTTTTACAGGCTATGGCTACACCTTC. Its protein is CASSISIFTGYGYTF.

The table lists this clonotype with a few counts. The chain carries TRBV6-1 and TRBJ1-2, with 11 bases lining up with TRBD1. Germline V gives CDR1 MNHNS, CDR2 SASEGT. The ends lost 6 bases at V and 2 bases at J; junction bases unmatched: 2. The CDR3 runs 14 residues. The CDR3 bases are TGTGCCAGCAGATGGGACAGGGGGAACTATGGCTACACCTTC. Encoded protein: CASRWDRGNYGYTF.

Note on this clonotype: A much larger clone differs by one base, so this may be a read error. This chain uses TRBV5-5 with TRBJ1-1; weak D call: TRBD1 (5 bases). Trimming stripped 6 bases from V and 6 bases from J, with 12 bases between. The CDR3 is 12 residues long. CDR1 and CDR2 from the germline V gene are SGHKS and YYEKEE (reference sequence). CDR3 in DNA: TGTGCCAGCAAGTCGGTGGGGGCTGAAGCTTTCTTT. This translates into CASKSVGAEAFF.

This clonotype was observed a few times. The chain recombines TRBV9 with TRBJ1-2; weak D call: TRBD1 (5 bases). With 0 bases removed from V and 4 bases from J, the gap between germline ends came to 13 bases. Looked up from germline, CDR1 is SGDLS and CDR2 is YYNGEE. The CDR3 length is 15 residues. In DNA, the CDR3 is TGTGCCAGCAGCGTAGATGGGGGATTAAGCTATGGCTACACCTTC. Encoded protein: CASSVDGGLSYGYTF.

At least ten counts were recorded for this clonotype. This chain joins TRBV12-3 or TRBV12-4 and TRBJ1-6, with D possibly matching TRBD1 (5 bases). The CDR3 runs to 15 residues. Trimming took off 5 bases at V and 1 base at J, with 9 bases between the two ends. The CDR3 sequence: CASSRTSSYNSPLHF. The CDR3 DNA reads TGTGCCAGCAGTCGGACATCGTCCTATAATTCACCCCTCCACTTT.

The rearrangement uses TRBV7-3 and TRBJ2-2, with TRBD1 matching over 7 bases. CDR3 size: 18 residues. The J segment lost 0 bases and the V segment lost 4 bases, leaving 11 bases of the junction unmatched. The germline V gene encodes CDR1 SGHTA and CDR2 FQGTGA. CDR3 DNA sequence: TGTGCCAGCAGCTCAAGACCTGTGGGACAGACGAACACCGGGGAGCTGTTTTTT. Translated: CASSSRPVGQTNTGELFF.

This clonotype came up many times. The chain has TRBV12-3 or TRBV12-4 and TRBJ2-5; 12 bases are a match to TRBD2. V trimming: 3 bases; J trimming: 7 bases; junction bases outside the gene matches: 9. The CDR3 runs to 16 residues. The CDR3 DNA reads TGTGCCAGCAGTTTGCGACTAGCGGGGGCTCTGGGGACCCAGTACTTC. Protein product: CASSLRLAGALGTQYF.

This clonotype was observed many times. This chain connects TRBV7-9 to TRBJ2-3; no reliable D call. Germline V gene data show CDR1 as SEHNR and CDR2 as FQNEAQ (reference sequence). V was cut by 5 bases and J by 5 bases, with 17 bases left in between. The CDR3 spans 15 residues. The CDR3 reads CASSPPDELGDTQYF. The CDR3 DNA sequence: TGTGCCAGCAGCCCTCCCGACGAACTGGGAGATACGCAGTATTTT.

There are many counts of this clonotype. The rearrangement uses TRBV4-1 and TRBJ1-2; TRBD1 matches at 7 bases. Germline trimming cut 4 bases from V and 4 bases from J; bases unmatched to any gene: 9. This CDR3 has 15 amino acids. Germline CDR1 MGHRA, CDR2 YSYEKL. The CDR3 sequence: CASSPRKGAVYGYTF. The CDR3 DNA follows: TGCGCCAGCAGCCCTCGTAAGGGGGCGGTCTATGGCTACACCTTC.

This clonotype occurred a few times. The J gene is TRBJ1-2, the V gene TRBV12-3 or TRBV12-4; unclear D gene. The CDR3 has 12 amino acids. The V gene lost 10 bases and the J gene lost 6 bases, with 15 bases spanning the gap. The CDR3 loop reads CATRPSADGYTF. The DNA of the CDR3 is TGTGCCACCCGGCCCTCCGCTGATGGCTACACCTTC.